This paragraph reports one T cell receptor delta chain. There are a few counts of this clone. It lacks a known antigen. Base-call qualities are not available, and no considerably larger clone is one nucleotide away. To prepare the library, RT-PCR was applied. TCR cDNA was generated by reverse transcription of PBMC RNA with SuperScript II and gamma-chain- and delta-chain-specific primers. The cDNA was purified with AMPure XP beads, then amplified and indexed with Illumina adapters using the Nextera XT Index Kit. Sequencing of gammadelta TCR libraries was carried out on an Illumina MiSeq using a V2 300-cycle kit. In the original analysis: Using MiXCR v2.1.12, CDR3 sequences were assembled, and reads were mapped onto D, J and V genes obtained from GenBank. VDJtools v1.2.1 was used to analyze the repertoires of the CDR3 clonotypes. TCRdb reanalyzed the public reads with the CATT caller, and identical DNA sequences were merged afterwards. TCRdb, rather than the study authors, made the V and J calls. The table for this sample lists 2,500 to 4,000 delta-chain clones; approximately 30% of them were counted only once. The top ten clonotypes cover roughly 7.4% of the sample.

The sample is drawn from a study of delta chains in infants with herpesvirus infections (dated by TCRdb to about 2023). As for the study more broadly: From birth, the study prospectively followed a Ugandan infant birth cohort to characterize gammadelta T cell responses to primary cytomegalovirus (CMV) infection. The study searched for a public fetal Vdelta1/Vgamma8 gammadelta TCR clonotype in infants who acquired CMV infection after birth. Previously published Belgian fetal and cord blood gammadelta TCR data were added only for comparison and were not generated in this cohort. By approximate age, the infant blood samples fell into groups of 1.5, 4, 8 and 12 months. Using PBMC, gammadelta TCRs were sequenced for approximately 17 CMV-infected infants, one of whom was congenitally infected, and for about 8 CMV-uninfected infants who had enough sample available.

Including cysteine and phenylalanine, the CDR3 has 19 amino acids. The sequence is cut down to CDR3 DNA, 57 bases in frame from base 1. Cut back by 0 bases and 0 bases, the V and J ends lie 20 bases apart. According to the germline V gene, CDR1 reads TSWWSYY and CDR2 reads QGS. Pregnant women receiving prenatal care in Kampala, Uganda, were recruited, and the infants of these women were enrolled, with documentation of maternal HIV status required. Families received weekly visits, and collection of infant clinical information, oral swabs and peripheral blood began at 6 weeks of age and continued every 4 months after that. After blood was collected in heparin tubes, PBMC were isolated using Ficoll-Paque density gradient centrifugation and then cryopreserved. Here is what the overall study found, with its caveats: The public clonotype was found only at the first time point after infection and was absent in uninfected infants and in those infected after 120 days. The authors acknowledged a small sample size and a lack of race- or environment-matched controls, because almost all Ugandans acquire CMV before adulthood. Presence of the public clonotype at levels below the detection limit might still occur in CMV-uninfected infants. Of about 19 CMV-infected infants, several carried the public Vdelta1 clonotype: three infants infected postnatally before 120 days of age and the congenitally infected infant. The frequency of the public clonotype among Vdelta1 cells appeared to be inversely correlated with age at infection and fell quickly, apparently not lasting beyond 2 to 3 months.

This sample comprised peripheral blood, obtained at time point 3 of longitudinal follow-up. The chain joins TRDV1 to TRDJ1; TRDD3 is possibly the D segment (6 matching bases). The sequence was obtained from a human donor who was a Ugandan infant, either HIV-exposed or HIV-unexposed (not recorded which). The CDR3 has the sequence CALGELRRAGGQYTDKLIF. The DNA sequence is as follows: TGTGCTCTTGGGGAACTGCGGCGGGCCGGGGGACAGTACACCGATAAACTCATCTTT.